This passage covers 15 T cell receptor beta chains from one sample sequenced in a study of cytomegalovirus exposure and HLA in healthy donors. PCR used 60 Vbeta primers and 13 Jbeta primers. Sequenced by immunoSEQ multiplex PCR; TCRdb stores in-frame clones only, minus some. The sample includes 200,000 to 300,000 clones, approximately 81% seen only once; the top ten take 0.24%. The sample taken for sequencing was PBMCs. Receptors originate from a girl aged 2 to 9 in good health and CMV-seronegative.

J is TRBJ1-2 and V is TRBV6-7; possibly TRBD1 for D (6 bases). TRBV6-7 is identified as an open reading frame with a role that is uncertain. The CDR3 has 16 residues. V was pared by 4 bases and J by 5 bases, with 20 bases between. The CDR3 DNA reads as TGTGCCAGCAGTTCCGCTCACAAACAGGGATGGTATGGCTACACCTTC. Its protein is CASSSAHKQGWYGYTF.

The chain combines TRBV27 with TRBJ1-2; D unclear. Trimming took 4 bases from V and 4 from J, leaving 7 bases between them. Germline CDR1 is MNHEY and CDR2 is SMNVEV (reference sequence). The CDR3 covers 12 residues. CDR3 sequence (DNA): TGTGCCAGCAGTTACTGGAGCTATGGCTACACCTTC. Protein: CASSYWSYGYTF.

The chain carries TRBV5-1 and TRBJ2-7; 11 bases line up with TRBD2. Germline V lookup: CDR1 SGHRS, CDR2 YFSETQ. CDR3 length: 16 residues. The trim removed 3 bases at V and 2 bases at J, leaving 7 bases unmatched. The CDR3 DNA follows: TGCGCCAGCAGCTGGGACCCGGGACTAGCGGCCTACGAGCAGTACTTC. It translates to CASSWDPGLAAYEQYF.

The chain joins TRBV7-2 to TRBJ2-5, with D unclear. V lost 5 bases, J lost 5 bases, and 6 bases lay in between. The V gene's germline CDR1 is SGHTA and CDR2 FQGNSA. The CDR3 totals 11 residues. CDR3 loop: CASSQVETQYF. CDR3 in DNA: TGTGCCAGCAGCCAGGTCGAGACCCAGTACTTC.

The chain links TRBV5-1 to TRBJ2-6; 7 bases fit TRBD1. From germline, CDR1 is SGHRS and CDR2 YFSETQ. The CDR3 covers 20 residues. Unmatched junction bases numbered 12, after V lost 0 bases and J lost 0 bases. The CDR3 loop is CASSLAGQAFYSSGANVLTF. CDR3 DNA: TGCGCCAGCAGCTTGGCCGGACAGGCCTTCTACAGCTCTGGGGCCAACGTCCTGACTTTC.

The chain carries TRBV7-9 and TRBJ1-1; 11 bases are shared with TRBD1. The CDR3 loop spans 16 amino acids. V lost 1 base and J lost 0; bases outside the gene matches: 1. CDR1 is SEHNR, CDR2 FQNEAQ, per germline (reference sequence). CDR3 residues: CASSLGTGGLNTEAFF. The DNA for the CDR3 is TGTGCCAGCAGCTTAGGGACAGGGGGCCTGAACACTGAAGCTTTCTTT.

This chain connects TRBV5-1 to TRBJ1-2; D gene unclear. This CDR3 region has 13 residues. V was pared by 2 bases and J by 2 bases, with 7 bases between. Germline CDR1 is SGHRS and CDR2 is YFSETQ. The CDR3 DNA sequence: TGCGCCAGCAGCTTCGAGACAAACTATGGCTACACCTTC. This encodes CASSFETNYGYTF.

Concerning this clone itself: The sample carries other DNA sequences with the same CDR3. The chain is built from TRBV5-1 and TRBJ2-5, with unresolved D. From germline, CDR1 is SGHRS and CDR2 YFSETQ. CDR3 length: 12 amino acids. V lost 3 bases, J lost 1 base, and 4 bases lay in between. The CDR3 sequence: CASSSSQETQYF. CDR3 DNA sequence: TGCGCCAGCAGCTCCTCCCAAGAGACCCAGTACTTC.

CDR3 protein: CATSRDIGRVETQYF. The CDR3 nucleotides read TGTGCCACCAGCAGAGATATCGGCAGGGTAGAGACCCAGTACTTC. The chain uses TRBV15 and TRBJ2-5, with D maybe TRBD1 (5 bases). Germline-derived CDR1 and CDR2 are LNHNV and YYDKDF (reference sequence). This CDR3 contains 15 residues. V lost 0 bases to trimming and J lost 4 bases, with 12 bases between them. The full variable domain, in which reference TRBV15 and TRBJ2-5 provide the parts outside the CDR3, is DAMVIQNPRYQVTQFGKPVTLSCSQTLNHNVMYWYQQKSSQAPKLLFHYYDKDFNNEADTPDNFQSRRPNTSFCFLDIRSPGLGDTAMYLCATSRDIGRVETQYFGPGTRLLVL.

The chain employs TRBV20-1 and TRBJ2-7, with D tentatively TRBD2 (6 bases). This CDR3 has 11 amino acids. V dropped 3 bases and J dropped 6 bases, with 9 bases sitting between them. Germline CDR1 DFQATT, CDR2 SNEGSKA (reference sequence). This CDR3 reads CSASREREQYF. The CDR3 DNA follows: TGCAGTGCTAGTCGGGAGCGCGAGCAGTACTTC.

The genes are TRBV5-1 and TRBJ2-7; 7 bases agree with TRBD2. Trimming took 6 bases from V and 4 from J; bases not matched to a gene: 10. Germline V gene data show CDR1 as SGHRS and CDR2 as YFSETQ. This CDR3 comprises 14 residues. CDR3 in amino acids: CASTFFGGSYEQYF. CDR3 bases: TGCGCCAGCACCTTTTTCGGGGGGTCTTACGAGCAGTACTTC.

The V gene is TRBV27, the J gene TRBJ2-1; 7 bases fit TRBD1. Unmatched junction bases numbered 8, after V lost 5 bases and J lost 7 bases. Germline assignment: CDR1 MNHEY and CDR2 SMNVEV (reference sequence). The CDR3 is 14 residues long. CDR3 DNA sequence: TGTGCCAGCAGTACCCGGACAGGTGGAAATGAGCAGTTCTTC. This translates into CASSTRTGGNEQFF.

The chain uses TRBV27 and TRBJ2-3; D is perhaps TRBD2 (6 bases). The V end lost 2 bases, the J end lost 2 bases, and 11 bases lay between the germline ends. Germline values: CDR1 MNHEY, CDR2 SMNVEV (reference sequence). The CDR3 contains 15 residues. The CDR3 coding sequence is TGTGCCAGCAGTTTAAAGGCGGGGAACACAGATACGCAGTATTTT. Its translation is CASSLKAGNTDTQYF.

This chain connects TRBV5-4 to TRBJ2-5, with 8 bases matching TRBD1. Looked up from germline, CDR1 is SGHNT and CDR2 is YYREEE (reference sequence). The CDR3 has 13 residues. Trimming at V came to 4 bases and at J to 4 bases, leaving 3 bases not matched to a gene. The CDR3 sequence is CASSRQGRETQYF. DNA for the CDR3: TGTGCCAGCAGCCGACAGGGGCGAGAGACCCAGTACTTC.

The chain has TRBV9 and TRBJ2-1, with 7 bases identical to TRBD2. Germline CDR1 and CDR2: SGDLS and YYNGEE. Trimming took 0 bases from V and 1 from J; bases not matched to a gene: 10. This CDR3 region has 18 residues. CDR3 sequence: CASSVGINEAGSYNEQFF. The CDR3 DNA sequence: TGTGCCAGCAGCGTAGGGATAAACGAAGCGGGGTCCTACAATGAGCAGTTCTTC.